This TCR beta chain was documented in a study of Tregs in tolerant kidney transplant recipients. Whole-study findings and limits: Nucleotide sequences could not be compared across some patients' samples due to primer changes. Expanding Tregs on activated donor B cells appeared to best identify donor-specific TCRbeta clones. No direct test of biological reproducibility was done here.

Sequenced by immunoSEQ multiplex PCR; TCRdb stores in-frame clones only, minus some. This sample carries 30,000 to 35,000 clones, with approximately 6.9% going to the ten biggest clones. Unstimulated regulatory T cells (CD4+CD25+CD127-), CD4+CD25- non-regulatory cells, CD4 and CD8 cells were FACS-sorted from thawed PBMCs. The CDR3 extends over 15 amino acids. Germline CDR1 SEHNR, CDR2 FQNEAQ (reference sequence). J gave up 4 bases and V 5 bases, and 6 bases lay outside the gene matches. Concerning this clone itself: Antigen unknown. Coverage ceases 3 residues before the CDR3 finishes, and the germline J gene fills in the end.

The chain uses TRBV7-9 and TRBJ1-5; 9 nucleotides agree with TRBD1. This sample comprised CD8+ T cells from blood, obtained before the transplant. This clonotype originated in a human donor who received a combined kidney and bone marrow transplant. CDR3 DNA, as far as it was read: TGTGCCAGCAGCCCGGCCGGGACAGGGAATCAGCCC. It translates to CASSPAGTGNQP. The complete CDR3 protein is CASSPAGTGNQPQHF.